The 16 T cell receptor beta chains in this list originate from one sample, sequenced in a study of T cells in Graves' hyperthyroidism and ophthalmopathy. TCR beta CDR3 sequences were amplified from RNA transcripts. An initial round of RT-PCR targeting the TCR CDR3 relied on the HTBI primer set. TCRdb itself ran the multiplex PCR reads through MiXCR, one entry per CDR3 protein. The table records roughly 660,000 distinct CDR3 sequences, around 16% of them present only once. The material sequenced was blood. Receptors originate from a man aged 45-65 years with Graves' hyperthyroidism.

This clonotype was counted at least ten times. V is TRBV2 and J is TRBJ2-3; D is ambiguous. Germline CDR1 reads SNHLY; CDR2 reads FYNNEI. This CDR3 contains 11 residues. The V gene lost 3 bases and the J gene lost 2 bases, with 0 bases spanning the gap. The CDR3 protein is CASSDTDTQYF. CDR3 in DNA: TGTGCCAGCAGTGACACAGATACGCAGTATTTT.

This clonotype was detected a few times. This chain joins TRBV5-1 and TRBJ2-3; 11 bases fit TRBD2. The trim removed 0 bases at V and 10 bases at J, leaving 10 bases unmatched. Per the germline V gene, CDR1 is SGHRS and CDR2 is YFSETQ. The CDR3 sequence is 16 residues long. The CDR3 spells CASSLGLAGMKVSQYF. In DNA form, the CDR3 reads TGCGCCAGCAGCTTGGGACTAGCGGGAATGAAGGTTTCGCAGTATTTT.

This clonotype was detected only a few times. The chain employs TRBV6-6 and TRBJ2-1; no firm D call. Germline-derived CDR1 and CDR2 are MNHNY and SVGAGI (reference sequence). Trimming shortened V by 2 bases and J by 0 bases, and 11 bases separated the two germline ends. The CDR3 extends over 16 amino acids. This chain's CDR3 is CASSYIGPSSYNEQFF. CDR3 nucleotides: TGTGCCAGCAGTTACATAGGGCCGAGCTCCTACAATGAGCAGTTCTTC.

About this clonotype itself: An end of the junction differs from the germline gene, which may be a read error. This chain connects TRBV5-1 to TRBJ2-7; D ambiguous. Per germline, CDR1 SGHRS and CDR2 YFSETQ. There are 12 residues in the CDR3. CDR3 bases: TGTGCCAGCAGCTTGGCCTCCCTCGAGCAGTACTTC. Translation gives CASSLASLEQYF.

This clonotype has only a few counts. The rearrangement uses TRBV10-3 and TRBJ2-7; D not certain. With 0 bases removed from V and 4 bases from J, the gap between germline ends came to 7 bases. The CDR3 totals 13 residues. Per the germline V gene, CDR1 is ENHRY and CDR2 is SYGVKD. CDR3 sequence (DNA): TGTGCCATCAGTGAGTCAATGACGTACGAGCAGTACTTC. Amino acids: CAISESMTYEQYF.

This clonotype was seen ten or more times. The chain joins TRBV7-2 to TRBJ2-7; D is unresolved. V was clipped by 5 bases and J by 8 bases, with 16 bases between them. The CDR3 runs 13 residues. Germline loops: CDR1 SGHTA, CDR2 FQGNSA. This CDR3 reads CASSQASGPQQYF. The CDR3 region has the DNA TGTGCCAGCAGCCAGGCCTCGGGCCCTCAGCAGTACTTC.

This clonotype was counted many times. The chain couples TRBV5-6 to TRBJ2-1; 12 nucleotides align to TRBD2. Germline-derived CDR1 and CDR2 are SGHDT and YYEEEE. V gave up 1 base and J gave up 3 bases; unmatched junction bases: 8. The CDR3 is made up of 18 amino acids. CDR3 amino acids: CASSLLRTSGASYNEQFF. The CDR3 DNA sequence: TGTGCCAGCAGCTTGCTTCGGACTAGCGGGGCCAGCTACAATGAGCAGTTCTTC.

This chain uses TRBV20-1 with TRBJ1-2, with D hard to call. Germline CDR1 and CDR2: DFQATT and SNEGSKA (reference sequence). The CDR3 totals 12 residues. Trimming shortened V by 1 base and J by 7 bases, and 10 bases separated the two germline ends. In DNA, the CDR3 is TGCAGTGCTAGAGGGGATGGCGCTGGCTACACCTTC. This encodes CSARGDGAGYTF.

This clonotype was seen a handful of times. This chain connects TRBV12-3 or TRBV12-4 to TRBJ2-1, with 7 bases lining up with TRBD1. CDR3 length: 13 residues. Trimming cost V 3 bases and J 9 bases; bases outside gene matches: 5. The CDR3 loop reads CASSFLQGSEQFF. The CDR3 nucleotides are TGTGCCAGCAGTTTTTTACAGGGGTCTGAGCAGTTCTTC.

This clonotype was observed at least ten times. The rearrangement joins TRBV18 to TRBJ2-5; no firm D call. V was pared by 3 bases and J by 2 bases, with 10 bases between. Germline CDR1 is KGHSH and CDR2 is LQKENI. The CDR3 loop spans 14 amino acids. The CDR3 coding sequence is TGTGCCAGCTCACCCCGTAACCAACAAGAGACCCAGTACTTC. Protein product: CASSPRNQQETQYF.

This clonotype occurred many times. This sequence joins TRBV7-9 and TRBJ2-3; 9 bases map to TRBD2. This CDR3 comprises 17 residues. The J segment lost 2 bases and the V segment lost 3 bases, leaving 9 bases of the junction unmatched. CDR1 SEHNR and CDR2 FQNEAQ come from the germline V gene (reference sequence). The CDR3 loop reads CASSLPLAGLNTDTQYF. The CDR3 region has the DNA TGTGCCAGCAGCTTGCCCCTAGCGGGACTGAACACAGATACGCAGTATTTT.

This clonotype has ten or more counts. The chain's CDR3 is CASSLSGLAESSYEQYF. CDR3 sequence (DNA): TGTGCCAGCAGTTTATCGGGACTAGCGGAAAGCTCCTACGAGCAGTACTTC. The genes are TRBV28 and TRBJ2-7; 11 bases match TRBD2. The CDR3 has 17 amino acids. The junction had 5 bases not matched to a gene; V was cut back by 1 base and J by 0 bases. The germline gives CDR1 MDHEN, CDR2 SYDVKM.

At least ten counts were recorded for this clonotype. This chain connects TRBV6-1 to TRBJ1-1, with D possibly being TRBD1 (5 bases). The CDR3 loop spans 15 amino acids. The germline CDR1 and CDR2 sequences are MNHNS and SASEGT. The V end lost 5 bases, the J end lost 2 bases, and 15 bases lay between the germline ends. CDR3: CASSRSGTENTEAFF. In DNA, the CDR3 is TGTGCCAGCAGTCGCTCCGGGACCGAAAACACTGAAGCTTTCTTT.

This clonotype was detected only a few times. J is TRBJ2-1 and V is TRBV7-9, with D possibly TRBD2 on 5 matching bases. Germline-derived CDR1 and CDR2 are SEHNR and FQNEAQ (reference sequence). V dropped 8 bases and J dropped 0 bases, with 11 bases sitting between them. The CDR3 consists of 14 residues. CDR3 bases: TGTGCCAGCGACGAGCGGACCTCCTACAATGAGCAGTTCTTC. Amino acids: CASDERTSYNEQFF.

This clonotype was picked up many times. The chain has TRBV28 and TRBJ2-7, with 8 bases aligning to TRBD2. The CDR3 consists of 15 residues. V trimming: 6 bases; J trimming: 7 bases; junction bases outside the gene matches: 14. The germline V gene encodes CDR1 MDHEN and CDR2 SYDVKM. CDR3 residues: CASRDLAGLRGEQYF. In nucleotides, the CDR3 is TGTGCCAGCAGAGATCTAGCGGGCCTCAGAGGAGAGCAGTACTTC.

Ten or more counts support this clonotype. The V call is TRBV2, the J call TRBJ2-7, with 8 bases that match TRBD2. The V gene's germline CDR1 is SNHLY and CDR2 FYNNEI. The V segment lost 7 bases and the J segment 5 bases; nucleotides outside the gene matches: 7. The CDR3 length is 13 residues. The CDR3 DNA reads as TGTGCCAGCAAGGGACTAGATATCCACGAGCAGTACTTC. It codes for CASKGLDIHEQYF.